This T cell receptor (beta chain) was identified during a study of blood T cells in healthy people across ages. Primers used in a second PCR of about 7 to 12 cycles were a sample-barcoded 5' primer and a J-beta primer mix. TCRdb analysed the 5' RACE reads with MiXCR anew, one entry per CDR3 protein. The data contain 1.5 million to 2 million distinct CDR3 sequences, around 48% of them singletons. Germline V gene data show CDR1 as SNHLY and CDR2 as FYNNEI. The junction had 3 bases not matched to a gene; V was cut back by 9 bases and J by 1 base. This CDR3 has 13 amino acids. This rearrangement joins TRBV2 to TRBJ2-3, with 8 bases identical to TRBD2. Sample: blood. The sequence came from a woman in her thirties or forties in good health. CDR3 DNA sequence: TGTGCCAGGAATAGCGGGGGCACAGATACGCAGTATTTT. It specifies CARNSGGTDTQYF.